A selection of T cell receptor beta chains follows, all from one sample in a study of blood T cell repertoires in COVID-19. Data came from immunoSEQ multiplex PCR; TCRdb stores just in-frame clones and leaves some out. The sample has around 100,000 clones; around 90% are singletons. Sequencing was carried out using peripheral blood. These receptors were taken from a woman in her sixties with acute or convalescent COVID-19. Each CDR3 is given with its conserved first and last residue. D genes are given only for firm matches. The size field is filled for only some rows; it gives once, few, many or a size class.

TRBV18,TRBD2,TRBJ2-1,.,CASTKRESMVEQFF,TGTGCCAGCACGAAGCGGGAGAGTATGGTTGAGCAGTTCTTC
TRBV7-6,.,TRBJ2-5,.,CASSAYQETQYF,TGTGCCAGCAGCGCGTACCAAGAGACCCAGTACTTC
TRBV24-1,.,TRBJ1-4,.,CATSDDRFGEKLFF,TGTGCCACCAGTGACGACAGGTTTGGAGAAAAACTGTTTTTT
TRBV19,TRBD1,TRBJ1-2,.,CASMARDRVMGNYGYTF,TGTGCCAGTATGGCTCGGGACAGGGTGATGGGTAACTATGGCTACACCTTC
TRBV30,TRBD2,TRBJ2-3,.,CAWSITSDHTQYF,TGTGCCTGGAGTATCACTAGCGATCATACGCAGTATTTT
TRBV10-3,.,TRBJ1-1,.,CAITQDRGTEAFF,TGTGCCATCACTCAGGACAGAGGGACTGAAGCTTTCTTT
TRBV25-1,.,TRBJ2-3,.,CASGAGTDTQYF,TGTGCCAGCGGGGCAGGGACAGATACGCAGTATTTT
TRBV5-1,TRBD1,TRBJ1-4,.,CASSPGTVNEKLFF,TGCGCCAGCAGTCCCGGGACAGTAAATGAAAAACTGTTTTTT
TRBV7-3,TRBD1,TRBJ2-5,.,CASSFGQGAWETQYF,TGTGCCAGCAGCTTCGGACAGGGGGCCTGGGAGACCCAGTACTTC
TRBV30,.,TRBJ1-6,once,CAWNPPGTYNSPLHF,TGTGCCTGGAACCCCCCGGGGACCTATAATTCACCCCTCCACTTT
TRBV19,.,TRBJ2-3,once,CASSLGGSADTQYF,TGTGCCTCCTCATTGGGAGGATCCGCAGATACGCAGTATTTT
TRBV18,TRBD2,TRBJ2-1,.,CASSQSAGAGDEQFF,TGTGCCAGCTCACAGTCGGCGGGAGCTGGGGATGAGCAGTTCTTC
TRBV11-2,.,TRBJ1-1,.,CASSLAAGEAFF,TGTGCCAGCAGCTTAGCAGCGGGCGAAGCTTTCTTT